This T cell receptor (beta chain) was sequenced in a study of blood T cell repertoires in COVID-19. Study summary: Whether acute or convalescent, the COVID-19 samples came from the United States, Italy and Spain.

In the study's own analysis: The authors estimated nucleated cell counts from reference gene primer amplification. Profiling relied on immunoSEQ multiplex PCR, and the TCRdb table lists in-frame clones only, not all of them. V and J calls and clone size are copied from that table; D and trimming were computed from the DNA. The sample has 350,000 or so clones, roughly nine tenths seen once. CDR1 is MNHEY, CDR2 SMNVEV, per germline (reference sequence). The CDR3 runs 16 residues. V shed 3 bases and J shed 4 bases, with 18 bases lying between them. The origin of this receptor is an older woman with COVID-19, enrolled during active disease. Sequenced input: peripheral blood. The chain joins TRBV27 to TRBJ1-1; perhaps TRBD1 as D (6 bases). CDR3: CASSFLLTGSITEAFF. The CDR3 coding sequence is TGTGCCAGCAGTTTCCTCCTGACAGGTTCTATCACTGAAGCTTTCTTT.